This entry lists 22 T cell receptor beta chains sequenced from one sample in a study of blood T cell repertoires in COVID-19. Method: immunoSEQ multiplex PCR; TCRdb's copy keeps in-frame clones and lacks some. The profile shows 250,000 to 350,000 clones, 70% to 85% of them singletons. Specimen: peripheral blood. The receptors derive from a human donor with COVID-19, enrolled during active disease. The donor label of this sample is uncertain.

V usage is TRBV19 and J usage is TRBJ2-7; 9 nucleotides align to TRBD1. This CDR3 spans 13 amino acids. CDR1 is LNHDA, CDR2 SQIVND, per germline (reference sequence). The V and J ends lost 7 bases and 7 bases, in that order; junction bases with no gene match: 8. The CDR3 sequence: CASTAQGAGEQYF. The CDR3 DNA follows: TGTGCCAGTACCGCACAGGGGGCTGGGGAGCAGTACTTC.

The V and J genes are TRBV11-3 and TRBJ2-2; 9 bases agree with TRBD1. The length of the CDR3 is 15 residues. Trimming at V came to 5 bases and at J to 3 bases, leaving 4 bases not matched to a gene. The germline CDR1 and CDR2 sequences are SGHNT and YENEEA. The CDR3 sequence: CASSKGQGDTGELFF. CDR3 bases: TGTGCCAGCAGCAAGGGACAGGGTGACACCGGGGAGCTGTTTTTT.

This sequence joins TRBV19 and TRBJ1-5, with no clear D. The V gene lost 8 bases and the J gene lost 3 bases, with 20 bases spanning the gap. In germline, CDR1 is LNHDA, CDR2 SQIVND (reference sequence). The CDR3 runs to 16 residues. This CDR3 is CASSVRGTRNNQPQHF. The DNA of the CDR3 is TGTGCCAGTTCCGTGAGAGGAACCCGCAACAATCAGCCCCAGCATTTT. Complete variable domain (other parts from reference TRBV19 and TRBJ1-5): DGGITQSPKYLFRKEGQNVTLSCEQNLNHDAMYWYRQDPGQGLRLIYYSQIVNDFQKGDIAEGYSVSREKKESFPLTVTSAQKNPTAFYLCASSVRGTRNNQPQHFGDGTRLSIL.

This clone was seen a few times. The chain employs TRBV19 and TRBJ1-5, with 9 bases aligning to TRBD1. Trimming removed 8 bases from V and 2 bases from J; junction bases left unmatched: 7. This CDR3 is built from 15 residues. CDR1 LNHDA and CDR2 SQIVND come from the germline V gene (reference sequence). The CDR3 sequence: CASARQGGGNQPQHF. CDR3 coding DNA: TGTGCCAGTGCCCGACAGGGGGGGGGCAATCAGCCCCAGCATTTT.

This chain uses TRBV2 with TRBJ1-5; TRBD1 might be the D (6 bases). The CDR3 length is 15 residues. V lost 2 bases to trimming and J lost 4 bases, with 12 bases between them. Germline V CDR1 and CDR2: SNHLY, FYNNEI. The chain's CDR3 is CASSEQGTVNQPQHF. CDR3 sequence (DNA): TGTGCCAGCAGTGAACAGGGGACGGTTAATCAGCCCCAGCATTTT.

The CDR3 DNA reads TGTGCCAGCAGCCAAGATACGCCGAGGACAGGGGGAGGGGACACTGAAGCTTTCTTT. Translated, it gives CASSQDTPRTGGGDTEAFF. The V call is TRBV3-1 (or the pseudogene TRBV3-2), the J call TRBJ1-1; 10 nucleotides match TRBD1. This CDR3 contains 19 residues. Germline loops: CDR1 LGHDT, CDR2 YNNKEL (reference sequence). V lost 0 bases and J lost 3; bases outside the gene matches: 13.

The CDR3 DNA reads as TGCGCCAGCAGCGCGGGACAGCGGAACACTGAAGCTTTCTTT. Its protein product is CASSAGQRNTEAFF. This chain uses TRBV5-1 with TRBJ1-1; TRBD1 matches 7 bases. With V trimmed by 4 bases and J by 1 base, 4 bases remained unmatched. Germline lookup yields CDR1 SGHRS and CDR2 YFSETQ. This CDR3 comprises 14 residues.

The CDR3 loop reads CASSPPPGTAAEAFF. The CDR3 nucleotides are TGTGCCAGCTCACCACCCCCAGGGACAGCAGCTGAAGCTTTCTTT. This chain links TRBV18 with TRBJ1-1; TRBD1 aligns across 7 bases. J gave up 6 bases and V 0 bases, and 7 bases lay outside the gene matches. Germline V lookup: CDR1 KGHSH, CDR2 LQKENI. The CDR3 spans 15 residues.

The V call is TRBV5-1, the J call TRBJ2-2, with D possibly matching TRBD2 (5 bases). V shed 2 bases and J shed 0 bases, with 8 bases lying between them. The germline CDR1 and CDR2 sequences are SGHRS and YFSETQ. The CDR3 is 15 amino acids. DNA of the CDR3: TGCGCCAGCAGCTTCAATAGCGCGAACACCGGGGAGCTGTTTTTT. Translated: CASSFNSANTGELFF.

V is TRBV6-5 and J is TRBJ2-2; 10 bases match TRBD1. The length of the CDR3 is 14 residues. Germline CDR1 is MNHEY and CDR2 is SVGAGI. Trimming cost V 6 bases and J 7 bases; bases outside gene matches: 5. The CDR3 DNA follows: TGTGCCAGCAGCAGGGACAGGGGACGCGGGGAGCTGTTTTTT. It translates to CASSRDRGRGELFF.

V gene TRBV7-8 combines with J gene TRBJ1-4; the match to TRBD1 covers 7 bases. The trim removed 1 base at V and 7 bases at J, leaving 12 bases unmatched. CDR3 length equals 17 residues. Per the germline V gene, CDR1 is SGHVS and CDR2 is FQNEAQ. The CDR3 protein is CASSLEFRGRGSEKLFF. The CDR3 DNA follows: TGTGCCAGCAGCTTAGAGTTTAGGGGCAGGGGGAGTGAAAAACTGTTTTTT.

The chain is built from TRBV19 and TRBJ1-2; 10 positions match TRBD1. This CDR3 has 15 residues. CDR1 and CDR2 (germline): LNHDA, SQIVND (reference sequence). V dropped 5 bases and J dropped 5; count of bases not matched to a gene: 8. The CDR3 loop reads CASSSVTGGWYGYTF. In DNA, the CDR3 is TGTGCCAGTAGTTCTGTGACAGGGGGCTGGTATGGCTACACCTTC.

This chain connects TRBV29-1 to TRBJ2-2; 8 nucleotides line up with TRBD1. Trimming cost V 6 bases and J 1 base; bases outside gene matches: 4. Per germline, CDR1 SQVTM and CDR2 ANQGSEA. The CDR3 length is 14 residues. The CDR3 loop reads CSVPDRENTGELFF. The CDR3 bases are TGCAGCGTCCCGGACAGGGAGAACACCGGGGAGCTGTTTTTT.

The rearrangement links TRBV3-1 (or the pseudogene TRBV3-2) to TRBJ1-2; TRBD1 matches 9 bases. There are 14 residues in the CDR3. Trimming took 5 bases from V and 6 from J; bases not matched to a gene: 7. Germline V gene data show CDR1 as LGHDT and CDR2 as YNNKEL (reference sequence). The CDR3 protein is CASSARDREHGYTF. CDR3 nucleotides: TGTGCCAGCAGCGCCCGGGACAGGGAACATGGCTACACCTTC.

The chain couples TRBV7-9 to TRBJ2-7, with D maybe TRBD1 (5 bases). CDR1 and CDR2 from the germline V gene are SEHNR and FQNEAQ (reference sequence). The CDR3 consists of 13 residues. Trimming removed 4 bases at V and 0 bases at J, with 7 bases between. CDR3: CASSSDSSYEQYF. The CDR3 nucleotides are TGTGCCAGCAGCTCAGACAGCTCCTACGAGCAGTACTTC.

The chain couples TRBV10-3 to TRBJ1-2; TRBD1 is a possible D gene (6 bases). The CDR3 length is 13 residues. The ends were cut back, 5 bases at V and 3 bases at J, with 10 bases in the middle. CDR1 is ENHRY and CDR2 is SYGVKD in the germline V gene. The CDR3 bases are TGTGCCATCAGTACACAGGGCGACTATGGCTACACCTTC. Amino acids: CAISTQGDYGYTF.

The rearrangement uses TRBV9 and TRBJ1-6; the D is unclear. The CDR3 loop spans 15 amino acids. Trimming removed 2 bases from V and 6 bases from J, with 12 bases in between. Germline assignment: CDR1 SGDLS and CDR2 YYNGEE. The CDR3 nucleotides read TGTGCCAGCAGCGTCGGATCCGGAGGTAATTCACCCCTCCACTTT. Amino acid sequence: CASSVGSGGNSPLHF.

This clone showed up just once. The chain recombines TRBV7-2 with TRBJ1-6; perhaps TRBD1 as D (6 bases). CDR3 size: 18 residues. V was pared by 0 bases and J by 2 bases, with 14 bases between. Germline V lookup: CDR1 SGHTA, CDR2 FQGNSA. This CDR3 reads CASSLAGSGVAYNSPLHF. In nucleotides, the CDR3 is TGTGCCAGCAGCTTAGCAGGTTCAGGGGTCGCCTATAATTCACCCCTCCACTTT.

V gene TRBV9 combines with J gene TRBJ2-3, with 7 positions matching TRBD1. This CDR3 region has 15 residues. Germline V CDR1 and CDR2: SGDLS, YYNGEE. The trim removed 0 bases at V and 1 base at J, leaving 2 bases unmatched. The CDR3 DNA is TGTGCCAGCAGCGTAGAAGGACAGGGCACAGATACGCAGTATTTT. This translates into CASSVEGQGTDTQYF.

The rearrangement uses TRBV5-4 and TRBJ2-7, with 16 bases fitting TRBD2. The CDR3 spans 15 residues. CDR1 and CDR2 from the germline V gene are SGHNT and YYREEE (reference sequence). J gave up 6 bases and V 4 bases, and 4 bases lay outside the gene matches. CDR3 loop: CASSVGLAGGGEQYF. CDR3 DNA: TGTGCCAGCAGCGTGGGACTAGCGGGAGGGGGCGAGCAGTACTTC.

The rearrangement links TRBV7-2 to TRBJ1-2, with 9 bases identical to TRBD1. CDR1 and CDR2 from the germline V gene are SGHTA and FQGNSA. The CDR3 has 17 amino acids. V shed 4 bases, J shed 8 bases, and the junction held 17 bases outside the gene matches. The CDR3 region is CASSSPGQGPSGGGYTF. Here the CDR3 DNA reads TGTGCCAGCAGCTCCCCGGGACAGGGCCCCAGTGGGGGGGGCTACACCTTC.

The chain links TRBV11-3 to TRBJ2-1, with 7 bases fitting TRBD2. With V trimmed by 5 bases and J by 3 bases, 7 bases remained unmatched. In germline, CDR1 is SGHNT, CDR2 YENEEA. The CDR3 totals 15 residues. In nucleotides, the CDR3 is TGTGCCAGCAGCCCCTCTCCGGGGGGCTACAATGAGCAGTTCTTC. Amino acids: CASSPSPGGYNEQFF.